This T cell receptor beta chain is drawn from a study of T cell responses to AZD1222 COVID-19 vaccine. Turning to the study itself: Second doses were pooled across both intervals (about 4 or about 12 weeks).

Profiling relied on immunoSEQ multiplex PCR, and the TCRdb table lists in-frame clones only, not all of them. The sample includes over 150,000 clones, 88% of them seen just once. Unmatched junction bases numbered 3, after V lost 8 bases and J lost 4 bases. The CDR3 contains 12 residues. Germline V lookup: CDR1 MNHEY, CDR2 SVGAGI. Concerning this clone itself: Its antigen is still unknown.

Study conclusions and caveats: Along spike, vaccine-associated CD4 TCRs were found throughout, with dominance at 160-218 and 743-854. It was only after the peak T cell response that any repertoires were sampled. Possibly, clonal diversity was underestimated; donors were largely white British and included more females.

The V call is TRBV6-5, the J call TRBJ1-1; 8 positions agree with TRBD1. The starting material was peripheral blood, obtained on day 0 of AZD1222 vaccination. The clonotype comes from an adult in good health. CDR3 nucleotide sequence: TGTGCCAGCGGACAGGGTCTCACTGAAGCTTTCTTT. Protein product: CASGQGLTEAFF.